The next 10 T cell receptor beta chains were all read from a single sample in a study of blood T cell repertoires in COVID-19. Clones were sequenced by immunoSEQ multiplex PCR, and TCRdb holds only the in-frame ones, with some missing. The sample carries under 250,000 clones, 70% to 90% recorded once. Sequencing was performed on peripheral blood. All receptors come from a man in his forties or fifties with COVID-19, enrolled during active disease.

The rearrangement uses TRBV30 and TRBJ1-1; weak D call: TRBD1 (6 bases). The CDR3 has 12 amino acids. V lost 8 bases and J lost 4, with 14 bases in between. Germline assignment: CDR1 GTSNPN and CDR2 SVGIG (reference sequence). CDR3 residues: CAGRGGFTEAFF. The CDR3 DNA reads TGTGCCGGTCGGGGGGGCTTCACTGAAGCTTTCTTT.

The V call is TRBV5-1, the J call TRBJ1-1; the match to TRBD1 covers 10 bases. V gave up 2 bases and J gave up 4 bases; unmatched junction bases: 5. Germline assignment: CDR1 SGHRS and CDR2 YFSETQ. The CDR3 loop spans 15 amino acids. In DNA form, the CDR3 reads TGCGCCAGCAGCTTCTCCGGGACAGGGGCCACTGAAGCTTTCTTT. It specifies CASSFSGTGATEAFF.

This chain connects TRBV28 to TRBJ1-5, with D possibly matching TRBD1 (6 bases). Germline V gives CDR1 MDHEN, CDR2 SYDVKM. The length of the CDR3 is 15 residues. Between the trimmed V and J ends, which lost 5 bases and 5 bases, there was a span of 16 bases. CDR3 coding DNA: TGTGCCAGCAGTAAAACGTCACAGGGATATCAGCCCCAGCATTTT. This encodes CASSKTSQGYQPQHF. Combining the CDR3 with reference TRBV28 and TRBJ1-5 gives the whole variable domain DVKVTQSSRYLVKRTGEKVFLECVQDMDHENMFWYRQDPGLGLRLIYFSYDVKMKEKGDIPEGYSVSREKKERFSLILESASTNQTSMYLCASSKTSQGYQPQHFGDGTRLSIL.

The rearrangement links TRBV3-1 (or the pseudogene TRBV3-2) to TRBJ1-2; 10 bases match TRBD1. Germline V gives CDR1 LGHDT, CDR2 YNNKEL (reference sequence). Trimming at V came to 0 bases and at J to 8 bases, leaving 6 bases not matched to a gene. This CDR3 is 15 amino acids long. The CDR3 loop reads CASSQDSRTGGGYTF. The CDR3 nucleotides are TGTGCCAGCAGCCAAGATTCCCGGACAGGGGGGGGCTACACCTTC.

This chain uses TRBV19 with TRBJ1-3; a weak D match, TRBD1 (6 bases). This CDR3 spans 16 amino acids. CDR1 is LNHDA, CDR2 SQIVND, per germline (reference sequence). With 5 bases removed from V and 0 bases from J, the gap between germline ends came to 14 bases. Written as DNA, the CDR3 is TGTGCCAGTAGTCCGCAACAGGGAGTCTCTGGAAACACCATATATTTT. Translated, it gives CASSPQQGVSGNTIYF.

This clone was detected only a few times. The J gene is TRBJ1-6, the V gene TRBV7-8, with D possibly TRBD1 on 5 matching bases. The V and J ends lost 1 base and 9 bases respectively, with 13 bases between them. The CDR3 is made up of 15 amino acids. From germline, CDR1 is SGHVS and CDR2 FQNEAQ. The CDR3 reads CASSLEGRAGSPLHF. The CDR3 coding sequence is TGTGCCAGCAGCTTAGAGGGGAGGGCGGGTTCACCCCTCCACTTT.

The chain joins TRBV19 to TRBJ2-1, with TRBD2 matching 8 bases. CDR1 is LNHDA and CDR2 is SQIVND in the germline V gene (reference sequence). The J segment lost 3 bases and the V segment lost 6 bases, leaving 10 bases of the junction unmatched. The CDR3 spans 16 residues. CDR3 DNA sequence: TGTGCCAGTAGATACTGGCGGGGGGCCAACTACAATGAGCAGTTCTTC. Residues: CASRYWRGANYNEQFF.

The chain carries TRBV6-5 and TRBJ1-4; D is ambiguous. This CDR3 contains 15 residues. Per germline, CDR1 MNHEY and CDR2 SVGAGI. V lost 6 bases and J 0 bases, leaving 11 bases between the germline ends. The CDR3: CASSFSGSTNEKLFF. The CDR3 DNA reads TGTGCCAGCAGCTTTAGCGGCTCAACTAATGAAAAACTGTTTTTT.

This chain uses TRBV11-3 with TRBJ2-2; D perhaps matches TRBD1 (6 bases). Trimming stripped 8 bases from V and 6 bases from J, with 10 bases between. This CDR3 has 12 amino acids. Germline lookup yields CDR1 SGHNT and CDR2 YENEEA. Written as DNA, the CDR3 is TGTGCCAGCTCATGGGGGCCCGGGGAGCTGTTTTTT. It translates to CASSWGPGELFF. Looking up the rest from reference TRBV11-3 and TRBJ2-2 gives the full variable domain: EAGVVQSPRYKIIEKKQPVAFWCNPISGHNTLYWYLQNLGQGPELLIRYENEEAVDDSQLPKDRFSAERLKGVDSTLKIQPAELGDSAVYLCASSWGPGELFFGEGSRLTVL.

CDR3 in amino acids: CASSPPTSRNTGELFF. Written as DNA, the CDR3 is TGCGCCAGCAGCCCCCCGACTAGCCGGAACACCGGGGAGCTGTTTTTT. V is TRBV4-1 and J is TRBJ2-2; 7 positions match TRBD2. Germline loops: CDR1 MGHRA, CDR2 YSYEKL. The CDR3 runs 16 residues. After removal of 4 bases from V and 1 base from J, the junction contained 6 bases not matched to a gene.